The rows below give T cell receptor beta chains drawn from one sample of a study of T cells in localized non-small cell lung cancer. TCRdb's table, derived via immunoSEQ multiplex PCR, lists solely in-frame clones and lacks some. The sample includes roughly 30,000 clones, about 90% seen only once; the top ten take approximately 3%. The sequences come from peripheral blood, collected before any cancer treatment. The receptors come from a woman aged 18-49 years with stage I lung adenocarcinoma. Each CDR3 is given with its conserved first and last residue. D genes are given only for firm matches. Clone size is not always given. Where it is, it says once, few, many or a class for expanded clones.

clone size	D gene	V gene	J gene	CDR3 protein	CDR3 DNA
once	TRBD2	TRBV7-3	TRBJ2-7	CASSLKDSGHESSYEQYF	TGTGCCAGCAGCTTAAAGGATAGCGGGCACGAAAGCTCCTACGAGCAGTACTTC
-	-	TRBV15	TRBJ2-7	CATSRDRGRTYEQYF	TGTGCCACCAGCAGAGATCGGGGACGGACCTACGAGCAGTACTTC
once	-	TRBV7-2	TRBJ2-3	CASSLRGTQATDTQYF	TGTGCCAGCAGCTTAAGGGGGACTCAAGCCACAGATACGCAGTATTTT
-	TRBD2	TRBV4-1	TRBJ2-7	CASSQGTSGRSISYEQYF	TGCGCCAGCAGCCAGGGGACTAGCGGGAGGAGCATCTCCTACGAGCAGTACTTC
-	TRBD1	TRBV7-2	TRBJ2-2	CASRSMTGLNTGELFF	TGTGCCAGCAGATCTATGACAGGGCTGAACACCGGGGAGCTGTTTTTT
-	-	TRBV6-5	TRBJ1-4	CAKPGEKLFF	TGTGCGAAACCGGGTGAAAAACTGTTTTTT
-	-	TRBV7-2	TRBJ2-2	CASSLYRSYTGELFF	TGTGCCAGCAGCTTATATCGCTCCTACACCGGGGAGCTGTTTTTT
-	TRBD2	TRBV27	TRBJ2-1	CASSLSPSGSGGEQFF	TGTGCCAGCAGTTTATCCCCTAGCGGGAGTGGAGGTGAGCAGTTCTTC
-	TRBD2	TRBV13	TRBJ2-1	CASSLAGTFHEQFF	TGTGCCAGCAGCCTAGCGGGGACGTTTCATGAGCAGTTCTTC
-	-	TRBV6-5	TRBJ1-1	CASNQDRINTEAFF	TGTGCCAGCAACCAAGACAGAATAAACACTGAAGCTTTCTTT
-	-	TRBV5-5	TRBJ1-5	CASSLEFGAFVDQPQHF	TGTGCCAGCAGCTTGGAGTTTGGGGCCTTTGTCGATCAGCCCCAGCATTTT
-	-	TRBV7-9	TRBJ2-7	CASSLDPDRAVYF	TGTGCCAGCAGCTTAGACCCGGACCGGGCTGTGTACTTC
-	TRBD2	TRBV10-2	TRBJ2-7	CASLGTSGTYEQYF	TGCGCCAGCCTGGGGACTAGCGGAACCTACGAGCAGTACTTC
-	-	TRBV7-2	TRBJ2-2	CASTASATQGTGELFF	TGTGCCAGCACCGCTAGCGCCACTCAGGGCACCGGGGAGCTGTTTTTT
-	-	TRBV4-2	TRBJ2-7	CASSAAESSSYEQYF	TGTGCCAGCAGCGCGGCGGAGTCTAGCTCCTACGAGCAGTACTTC
-	TRBD2	TRBV29-1	TRBJ2-1	CSVTPTSGTYNEQFF	TGCAGCGTTACTCCGACTAGCGGGACGTACAATGAGCAGTTCTTC
-	-	TRBV25-1	TRBJ1-2	CASSPEGLYGYTF	TGTGCCAGCAGTCCCGAGGGCCTCTATGGCTACACCTTC
-	TRBD1	TRBV6-1	TRBJ2-6	CASSGDRGLSGANVLTF	TGTGCCAGCAGTGGGGACAGGGGGCTTTCTGGGGCCAACGTCCTGACTTTC
-	-	TRBV5-1	TRBJ1-4	CASSFWERGEKLFF	TGCGCCAGCAGTTTCTGGGAGAGGGGTGAAAAACTGTTTTTT
-	-	TRBV11-3	TRBJ1-2	CASSDRRYGYTF	TGTGCCAGCAGCGACAGACGCTATGGCTACACCTTC
-	TRBD2	TRBV5-1	TRBJ2-3	CASSAGAGGGSTDTQYF	TGCGCCAGTTCTGCGGGCGCGGGCGGGGGGAGCACAGATACGCAGTATTTT
-	-	TRBV28	TRBJ1-5	CASSLNQPQHF	TGTGCCAGCAGTCTCAATCAGCCCCAGCATTTT
-	-	TRBV29-1	TRBJ2-2	CSVNPGTANTGELFF	TGCAGCGTTAACCCAGGGACCGCGAACACCGGGGAGCTGTTTTTT
-	TRBD1	TRBV19	TRBJ1-1	CASSRDRGPWGPGTEAFF	TGTGCCAGTAGTCGGGACAGGGGGCCTTGGGGTCCGGGCACTGAAGCTTTCTTT
-	-	TRBV30	TRBJ2-7	CAWSPTGVRAERYEQYF	TGTGCCTGGAGTCCCACGGGAGTTCGAGCGGAACGCTACGAGCAGTACTTC
-	-	TRBV11-2	TRBJ2-3	CASSLAAQEVTDTQYF	TGTGCCAGCAGCTTAGCGGCGCAGGAGGTCACAGATACGCAGTATTTT
once	-	TRBV6-6	TRBJ2-5	CASTTHETQYF	TGTGCCAGCACTACTCACGAGACCCAGTACTTC
once	-	TRBV15	TRBJ2-7	CATSTTTGTYEQYF	TGTGCCACCAGCACGACGACAGGAACCTACGAGCAGTACTTC
-	-	TRBV5-1	TRBJ1-1	CASSSGDMNTEAFF	TGCGCCAGCAGCTCGGGAGACATGAACACTGAAGCTTTCTTT
-	-	TRBV5-1	TRBJ1-4	CASSLGGDRGEKLFF	TGCGCCAGCAGCTTGGGTGGAGACCGGGGTGAAAAACTGTTTTTT
-	-	TRBV14	TRBJ2-2	CASSHRRGSTGELFF	TGTGCCAGCAGCCATAGACGGGGGAGCACCGGGGAGCTGTTTTTT
-	-	TRBV29-1	TRBJ2-2	CSVGMTGNTGELFF	TGCAGCGTTGGTATGACAGGGAACACCGGGGAGCTGTTTTTT
-	-	TRBV6-5	TRBJ2-2	CASRWRTNTGELFF	TGTGCCAGCAGGTGGAGGACGAACACCGGGGAGCTGTTTTTT
once	-	TRBV19	TRBJ2-7	CASSIKSGAGEQYF	TGTGCCAGTAGTATAAAGTCGGGAGCGGGTGAGCAGTACTTC
-	-	TRBV7-3	TRBJ2-1	CASSSFLSYNEQFF	TGTGCCAGCAGCTCCTTCCTTTCCTACAATGAGCAGTTCTTC
-	-	TRBV6-1	TRBJ2-2	CASSEPGHANTGELFF	TGTGCCAGCAGTGAACCGGGTCACGCGAACACCGGGGAGCTGTTTTTT
-	TRBD2	TRBV4-1	TRBJ2-7	CASSQLTPLREGGCYEQYF	TGCGCCAGCAGCCAACTCACCCCGTTGCGGGAGGGCGGGTGTTACGAGCAGTACTTC
-	-	TRBV5-6	TRBJ1-2	CASSLLSPPLYYGYTF	TGTGCCAGCAGCTTGCTTTCTCCTCCCCTTTACTATGGCTACACCTTC
-	-	TRBV2	TRBJ1-2	CASSLRPGHPSSETF	TGTGCCAGCAGTCTCCGGCCGGGACACCCTTCATCTGAAACCTTC
-	-	TRBV28	TRBJ2-7	CASSLRQADFSYEQYF	TGTGCCAGCAGTTTAAGACAGGCCGACTTTTCCTACGAGCAGTACTTC
-	-	TRBV10-3	TRBJ1-2	CAISESAGANYGYTF	TGTGCCATCAGTGAATCGGCAGGGGCCAACTATGGCTACACCTTC
-	-	TRBV7-8	TRBJ1-1	CASSRLGGVGNTEAFF	TGTGCCAGCAGCAGGCTCGGCGGTGTTGGTAACACTGAAGCTTTCTTT
-	TRBD2	TRBV2	TRBJ2-3	CASTGTSGIGDTQYF	TGTGCCAGCACCGGGACTAGCGGGATTGGAGATACGCAGTATTTT
-	-	TRBV11-2	TRBJ1-1	CASSLSLVNTEAFF	TGTGCCAGCAGCTTAAGCCTCGTGAACACTGAAGCTTTCTTT
-	TRBD1	TRBV5-1	TRBJ1-5	CASSSPGQGRKNQPQHF	TGCGCCAGCAGCTCACCGGGACAGGGTCGGAAGAATCAGCCCCAGCATTTT
-	TRBD1	TRBV30	TRBJ2-7	CAWSFSFGQGAFTYEQYF	TGTGCCTGGAGTTTCAGTTTCGGGCAGGGGGCTTTCACCTACGAGCAGTACTTC
once	TRBD2	TRBV14	TRBJ2-1	CASSPNPSGSSYNEQFF	TGTGCCAGCAGCCCGAACCCTAGCGGGAGCTCCTACAATGAGCAGTTCTTC
-	-	TRBV28	TRBJ1-5	CASRREFSNQPQHF	TGTGCCAGCAGGCGGGAGTTTAGCAATCAGCCCCAGCATTTT
-	-	TRBV5-1	TRBJ2-2	CASSLRRQANTGELFF	TGCGCCAGCAGCTTGAGAAGACAGGCGAACACCGGGGAGCTGTTTTTT
-	TRBD1	TRBV19	TRBJ2-2	CASSIVGQGLHTGELFF	TGTGCCAGTAGTATAGTCGGACAGGGACTTCACACCGGGGAGCTGTTTTTT
-	TRBD1	TRBV19	TRBJ1-1	CASSPRTQGMNTEAFF	TGTGCCAGTAGTCCCAGAACACAGGGGATGAACACTGAAGCTTTCTTT
-	-	TRBV6-1	TRBJ1-3	CASSTATIVDTIYF	TGTGCCAGCAGTACCGCGACCATCGTAGACACCATATATTTT
-	-	TRBV7-2	TRBJ2-3	CASRLAITDTQYF	TGTGCCAGCCGATTAGCGATCACAGATACGCAGTATTTT
-	TRBD2	TRBV11-2	TRBJ2-1	CASSLNLGLADNEQFF	TGTGCCAGCAGCTTAAACCTGGGACTAGCGGACAATGAGCAGTTCTTC
once	-	TRBV19	TRBJ1-5	CASSTWGHSNQPQHF	TGTGCCAGTAGTACCTGGGGGCATAGCAATCAGCCCCAGCATTTT
once	-	TRBV11-2	TRBJ1-2	CASSLDSAGGYTF	TGTGCCAGCAGCTTAGATTCGGCCGGCGGCTACACCTTC
-	-	TRBV30	TRBJ1-5	CAWSKGRGANQPQHF	TGTGCCTGGAGCAAGGGGAGAGGAGCAAATCAGCCCCAGCATTTT
-	-	TRBV5-4	TRBJ2-7	CASSLTGTLYEQYF	TGTGCCAGCAGCTTGACCGGGACACTCTACGAGCAGTACTTC
-	-	TRBV18	TRBJ2-1	CASSFQGSSYNEQFF	TGTGCCAGCTCTTTTCAGGGGAGCTCCTACAATGAGCAGTTCTTC